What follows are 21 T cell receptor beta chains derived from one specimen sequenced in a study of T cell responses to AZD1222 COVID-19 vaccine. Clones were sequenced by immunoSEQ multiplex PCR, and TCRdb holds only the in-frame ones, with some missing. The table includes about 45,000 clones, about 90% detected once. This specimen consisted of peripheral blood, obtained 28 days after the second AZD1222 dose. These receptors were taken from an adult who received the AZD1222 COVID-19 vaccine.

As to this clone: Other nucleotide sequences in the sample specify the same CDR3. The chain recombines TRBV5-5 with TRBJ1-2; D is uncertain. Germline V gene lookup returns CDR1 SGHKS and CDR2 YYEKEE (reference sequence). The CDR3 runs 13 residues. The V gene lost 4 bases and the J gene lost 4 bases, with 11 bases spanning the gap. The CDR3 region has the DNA TGTGCCAGCAGCGAGGACTCGGTCTATGGCTACACCTTC. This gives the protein CASSEDSVYGYTF.

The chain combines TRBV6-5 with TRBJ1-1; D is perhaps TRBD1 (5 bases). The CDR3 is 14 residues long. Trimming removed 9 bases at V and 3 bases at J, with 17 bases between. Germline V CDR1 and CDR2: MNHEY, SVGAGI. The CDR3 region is CARSARAMHTEAFF. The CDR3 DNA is TGTGCCAGAAGCGCCAGGGCGATGCACACTGAAGCTTTCTTT.

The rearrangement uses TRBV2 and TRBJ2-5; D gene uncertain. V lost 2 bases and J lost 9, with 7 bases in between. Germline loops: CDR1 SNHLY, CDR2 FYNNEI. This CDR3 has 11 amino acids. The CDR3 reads CASSELGSQYF. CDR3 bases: TGTGCCAGCAGTGAACTGGGGTCCCAGTACTTC.

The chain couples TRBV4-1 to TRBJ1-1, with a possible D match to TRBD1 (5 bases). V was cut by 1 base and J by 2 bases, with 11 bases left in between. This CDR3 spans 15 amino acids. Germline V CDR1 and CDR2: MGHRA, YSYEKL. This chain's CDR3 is CASSQVVTVNTEAFF. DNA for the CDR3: TGCGCCAGCAGCCAAGTAGTGACAGTCAACACTGAAGCTTTCTTT.

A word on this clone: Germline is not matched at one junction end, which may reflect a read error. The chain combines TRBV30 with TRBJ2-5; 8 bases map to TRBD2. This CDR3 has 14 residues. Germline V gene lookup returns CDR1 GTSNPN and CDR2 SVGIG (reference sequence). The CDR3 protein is CARRQAGAQETQYF. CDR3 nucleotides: TGTGCCAGGAGGCAAGCGGGAGCGCAAGAGACCCAGTACTTC.

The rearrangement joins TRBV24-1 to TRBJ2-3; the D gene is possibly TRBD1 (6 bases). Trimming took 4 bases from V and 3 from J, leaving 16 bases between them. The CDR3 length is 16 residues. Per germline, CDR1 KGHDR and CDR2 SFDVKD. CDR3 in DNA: TGTGCCACCAGTGACAAACAGGGAACGGGAACAGATACGCAGTATTTT. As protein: CATSDKQGTGTDTQYF.

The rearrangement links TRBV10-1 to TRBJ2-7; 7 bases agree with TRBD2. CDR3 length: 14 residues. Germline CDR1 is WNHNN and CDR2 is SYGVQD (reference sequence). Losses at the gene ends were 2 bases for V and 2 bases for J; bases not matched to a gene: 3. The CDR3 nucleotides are TGCGCCAGCAGTGAGGGACTAGAGGCCTACGAGCAGTACTTC. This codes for CASSEGLEAYEQYF.

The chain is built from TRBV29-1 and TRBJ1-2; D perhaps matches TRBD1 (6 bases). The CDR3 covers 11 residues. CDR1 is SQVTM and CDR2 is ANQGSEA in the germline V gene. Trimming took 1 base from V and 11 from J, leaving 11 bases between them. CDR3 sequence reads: CSVEGEDSYTF. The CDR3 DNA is TGCAGCGTTGAAGGGGAGGACAGTTACACCTTC.

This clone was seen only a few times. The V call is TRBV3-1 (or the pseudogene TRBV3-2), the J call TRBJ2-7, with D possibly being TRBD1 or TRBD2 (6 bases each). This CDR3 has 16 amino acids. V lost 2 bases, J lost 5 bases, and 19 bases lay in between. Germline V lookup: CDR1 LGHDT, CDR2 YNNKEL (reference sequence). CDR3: CASSQRGAGSSHEQYF. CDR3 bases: TGTGCCAGCAGCCAAAGGGGGGCCGGGTCATCCCACGAGCAGTACTTC.

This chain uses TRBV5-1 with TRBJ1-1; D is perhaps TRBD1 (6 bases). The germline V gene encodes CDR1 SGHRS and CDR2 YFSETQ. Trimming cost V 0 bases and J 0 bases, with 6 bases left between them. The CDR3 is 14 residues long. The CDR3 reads CASSLGTVNTEAFF. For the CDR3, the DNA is TGCGCCAGCAGCTTGGGGACAGTGAACACTGAAGCTTTCTTT.

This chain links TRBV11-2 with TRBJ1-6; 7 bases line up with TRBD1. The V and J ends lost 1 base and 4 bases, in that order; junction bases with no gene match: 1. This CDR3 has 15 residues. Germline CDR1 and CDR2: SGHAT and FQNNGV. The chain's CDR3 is CASSLAGQYNSPLHF. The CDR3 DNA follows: TGTGCCAGCAGCTTAGCGGGACAGTATAATTCACCCCTCCACTTT.

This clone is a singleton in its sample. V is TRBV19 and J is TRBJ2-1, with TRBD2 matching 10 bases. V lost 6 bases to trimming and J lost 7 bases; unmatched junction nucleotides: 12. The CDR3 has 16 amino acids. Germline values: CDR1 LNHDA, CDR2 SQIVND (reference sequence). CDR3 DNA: TGTGCCAGTAGCCCATATCGGACTAGCGGACTAAATGAGCAGTTCTTC. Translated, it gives CASSPYRTSGLNEQFF.

CDR3: CASSFHPRGPTSYEQYF. Here the CDR3 DNA reads TGTGCCAGCAGCTTCCACCCCAGGGGCCCGACCTCCTACGAGCAGTACTTC. The rearrangement links TRBV7-6 to TRBJ2-7; D is possibly TRBD1 (6 bases). The CDR3 is 17 residues long. With 3 bases removed from V and 0 bases from J, the gap between germline ends came to 18 bases. The germline gives CDR1 SGHVS, CDR2 FNYEAQ.

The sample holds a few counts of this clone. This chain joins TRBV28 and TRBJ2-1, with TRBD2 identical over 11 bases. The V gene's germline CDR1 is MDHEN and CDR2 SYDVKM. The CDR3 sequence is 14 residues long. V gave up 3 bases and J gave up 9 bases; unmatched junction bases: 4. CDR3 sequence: CASSLLAGGSEQFF. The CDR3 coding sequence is TGTGCCAGCAGTTTGCTAGCGGGAGGCTCTGAGCAGTTCTTC. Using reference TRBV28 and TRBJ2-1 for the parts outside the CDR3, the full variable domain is DVKVTQSSRYLVKRTGEKVFLECVQDMDHENMFWYRQDPGLGLRLIYFSYDVKMKEKGDIPEGYSVSREKKERFSLILESASTNQTSMYLCASSLLAGGSEQFFGPGTRLTVL.

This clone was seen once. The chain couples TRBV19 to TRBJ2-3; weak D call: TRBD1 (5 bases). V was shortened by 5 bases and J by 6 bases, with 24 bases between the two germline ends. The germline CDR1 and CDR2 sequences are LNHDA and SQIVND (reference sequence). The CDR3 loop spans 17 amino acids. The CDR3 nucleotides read TGTGCCAGTAGTCCCTGGCCAGGGTACCCTGAGGCGGATACGCAGTATTTT. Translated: CASSPWPGYPEADTQYF.

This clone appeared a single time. The DNA of the CDR3 is TGCGCCAGCAGCTTAGGGACAGAAAATCAGCCCCAGCATTTT. Protein sequence: CASSLGTENQPQHF. The chain has TRBV5-1 and TRBJ1-5; TRBD1 aligns across 7 bases. V trimming: 2 bases; J trimming: 4 bases; junction bases outside the gene matches: 3. CDR1 and CDR2 (germline): SGHRS, YFSETQ. The CDR3 extends over 14 amino acids.

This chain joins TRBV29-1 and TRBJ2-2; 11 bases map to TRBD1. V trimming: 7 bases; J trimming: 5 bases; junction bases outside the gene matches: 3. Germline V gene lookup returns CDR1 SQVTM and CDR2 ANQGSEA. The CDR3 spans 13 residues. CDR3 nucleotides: TGCAGCGGGGGGACAGGGGGAACCGGGGAGCTGTTTTTT. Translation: CSGGTGGTGELFF.

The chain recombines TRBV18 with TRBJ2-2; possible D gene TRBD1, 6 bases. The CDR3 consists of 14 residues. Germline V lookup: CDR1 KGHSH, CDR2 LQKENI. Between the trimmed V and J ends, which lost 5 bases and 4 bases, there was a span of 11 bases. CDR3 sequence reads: CASSSGTRTGELFF. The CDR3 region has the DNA TGTGCCAGCTCATCCGGGACACGCACCGGGGAGCTGTTTTTT.

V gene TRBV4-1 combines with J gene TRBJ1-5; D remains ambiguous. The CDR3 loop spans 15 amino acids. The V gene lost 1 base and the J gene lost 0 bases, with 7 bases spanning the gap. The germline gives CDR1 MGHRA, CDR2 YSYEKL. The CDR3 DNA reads TGCGCCAGCAGCCAAGGAGAAAATAGCAATCAGCCCCAGCATTTT. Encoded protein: CASSQGENSNQPQHF.

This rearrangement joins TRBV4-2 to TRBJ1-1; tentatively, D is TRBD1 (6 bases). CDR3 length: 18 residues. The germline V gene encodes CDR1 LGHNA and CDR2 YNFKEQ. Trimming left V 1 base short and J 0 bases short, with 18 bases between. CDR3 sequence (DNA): TGTGCCAGCAGCCAAGTGTCGCAGGGGACAATTATGAACACTGAAGCTTTCTTT. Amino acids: CASSQVSQGTIMNTEAFF.

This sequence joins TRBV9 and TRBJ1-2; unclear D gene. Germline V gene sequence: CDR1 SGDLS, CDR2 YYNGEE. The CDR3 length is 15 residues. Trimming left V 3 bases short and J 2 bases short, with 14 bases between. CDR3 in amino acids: CASSASAVINYGYTF. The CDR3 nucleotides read TGTGCCAGCAGCGCTAGCGCGGTAATAAACTATGGCTACACCTTC.